A selection of T cell receptor beta chains follows, all from one sample in a study of beta chain features in type 1 diabetes. Profiling relied on immunoSEQ multiplex PCR, and the TCRdb table lists in-frame clones only, not all of them. The sample lists 300,000 to 400,000 clones, 9.3% occurring once. Sequencing input: central memory CD4+ T cells from blood. These receptors originate from a man aged 25 to 45 with type 1 diabetes. CDR3s include the opening cysteine and the closing phenylalanine or tryptophan. Each record gives: CDR3 length, clone size, V gene, J gene, D gene, CDR3 DNA, CDR3 protein. The D gene is left open where the match is weak. For some rows the clone size is stated as once, few or many, or as a class when expanded; others skip it.

CDR3 length: 17
clone size: few
V gene: TRBV4-3
J gene: TRBJ2-5
D gene: TRBD2
CDR3 DNA: TGCGCCAGCAGCCCTCGGGGGAGGGCAGCCACTCAGGAGACCCAGTACTTC
CDR3 protein: CASSPRGRAATQETQYF

CDR3 length: 13
clone size: few
V gene: TRBV6-5
J gene: TRBJ2-6
D gene: NA
CDR3 DNA: TGTGCCAGCAGTTGGGCTGGGGCCAACGTCCTGACTTTC
CDR3 protein: CASSWAGANVLTF

CDR3 length: 13
clone size: NA
V gene: TRBV28
J gene: TRBJ2-5
D gene: NA
CDR3 DNA: TGTGCCAGCAGTTCCGGGGGACAAGAGACCCAGTACTTC
CDR3 protein: CASSSGGQETQYF

CDR3 length: 15
clone size: NA
V gene: TRBV5-6
J gene: TRBJ2-3
D gene: TRBD1
CDR3 DNA: TGTGCCAGCAGCATGGGGACAGGGGCGTCGGATACGCAGTATTTT
CDR3 protein: CASSMGTGASDTQYF

CDR3 length: 14
clone size: few
V gene: TRBV6-1
J gene: TRBJ1-6
D gene: NA
CDR3 DNA: TGTGCCAGCAGTGAATTCCGGGGGAATTCACCCCTCCACTTT
CDR3 protein: CASSEFRGNSPLHF

CDR3 length: 15
clone size: NA
V gene: TRBV29-1
J gene: TRBJ2-2
D gene: TRBD1
CDR3 DNA: TGCAGCGTTGAAAGGACAGGCACGAACACCGGGGAGCTGTTTTTT
CDR3 protein: CSVERTGTNTGELFF

CDR3 length: 14
clone size: many
V gene: TRBV7-8
J gene: TRBJ1-2
D gene: TRBD1
CDR3 DNA: TGTGCCAGCAGCCCCCGGACAGGGTCCACTGGCTACACCTTC
CDR3 protein: CASSPRTGSTGYTF

CDR3 length: 17
clone size: few
V gene: TRBV11-2
J gene: TRBJ2-6
D gene: NA
CDR3 DNA: TGTGCCAGCAGCTTCCCCCCAGTTATGGCGGGGGCCAACGTCCTGACTTTC
CDR3 protein: CASSFPPVMAGANVLTF

CDR3 length: 16
clone size: NA
V gene: TRBV30
J gene: TRBJ1-6
D gene: NA
CDR3 DNA: TGTGCCTGGAGTCTAAGGGCCAGCTCCTATAATTCACCCCTCCACTTT
CDR3 protein: CAWSLRASSYNSPLHF

CDR3 length: 15
clone size: few
V gene: TRBV5-1
J gene: TRBJ2-5
D gene: TRBD2
CDR3 DNA: TGCGCCAGCAGCTTGACAGCGGGGGGGCGTGAGACCCAGTACTTC
CDR3 protein: CASSLTAGGRETQYF

CDR3 length: 17
clone size: NA
V gene: TRBV19
J gene: TRBJ2-6
D gene: NA
CDR3 DNA: TGTGCCAGTAGGCCGACAGGCCCCGCAACGGGGGCCAACGTCCTGACTTTC
CDR3 protein: CASRPTGPATGANVLTF

CDR3 length: 12
clone size: NA
V gene: TRBV27
J gene: TRBJ2-7
D gene: TRBD1
CDR3 DNA: TGTGCCACCTCGGGACAGGTCTACGAGCAGTACTTC
CDR3 protein: CATSGQVYEQYF

CDR3 length: 15
clone size: few
V gene: TRBV5-1
J gene: TRBJ2-3
D gene: TRBD2
CDR3 DNA: TGCGCCAGCAGATTTCTAGCGGGGGGGCAGGATACGCAGTATTTT
CDR3 protein: CASRFLAGGQDTQYF

CDR3 length: 15
clone size: few
V gene: TRBV6-1
J gene: TRBJ1-3
D gene: TRBD1
CDR3 DNA: TGTGCCAGCAGAAGGACAGGCGATTCGGGAAACACCATATATTTT
CDR3 protein: CASRRTGDSGNTIYF

CDR3 length: 13
clone size: NA
V gene: TRBV29-1
J gene: TRBJ2-3
D gene: TRBD2
CDR3 DNA: TGCAGCGTTGTTGCGGGGGGGACAGATACGCAGTATTTT
CDR3 protein: CSVVAGGTDTQYF

CDR3 length: 15
clone size: many
V gene: TRBV7-2
J gene: TRBJ2-1
D gene: TRBD1
CDR3 DNA: TGTGCCAGCAGCTTCGACAGGGCGGGCTACAATGAGCAGTTCTTC
CDR3 protein: CASSFDRAGYNEQFF

CDR3 length: 14
clone size: NA
V gene: TRBV29-1
J gene: TRBJ2-2
D gene: TRBD1
CDR3 DNA: TGCAGCGTTGATGGGACAGGGGGATCCGGGGAGCTGTTTTTT
CDR3 protein: CSVDGTGGSGELFF

CDR3 length: 14
clone size: NA
V gene: TRBV7-2
J gene: TRBJ1-1
D gene: NA
CDR3 DNA: TGTGCCAGCAGCTTAGTTCGGACAGCTGGGAAAGCTTTCTTT
CDR3 protein: CASSLVRTAGKAFF

CDR3 length: 15
clone size: few
V gene: TRBV9
J gene: TRBJ1-4
D gene: TRBD1
CDR3 DNA: TGTGCCAGCAGCGTATTTGAGGGGGCAGGTGAAAAACTGTTTTTT
CDR3 protein: CASSVFEGAGEKLFF

CDR3 length: 14
clone size: few
V gene: TRBV7-2
J gene: TRBJ1-5
D gene: NA
CDR3 DNA: TGTGCCAGCAGCTTAAGGACAGGCAATCAGCCCCAGCATTTT
CDR3 protein: CASSLRTGNQPQHF

CDR3 length: 13
clone size: NA
V gene: TRBV28
J gene: TRBJ2-7
D gene: NA
CDR3 DNA: TGTGCCAGCAGCCTCAGAAGCCCCTACGAGCAGTACTTC
CDR3 protein: CASSLRSPYEQYF

CDR3 length: 15
clone size: few
V gene: TRBV27
J gene: TRBJ1-1
D gene: NA
CDR3 DNA: TGTGCCAGCAGTTGGGCAGAACATCTTGGAACTGAAGCTTTCTTT
CDR3 protein: CASSWAEHLGTEAFF

CDR3 length: 13
clone size: NA
V gene: TRBV11-2
J gene: TRBJ2-7
D gene: NA
CDR3 DNA: TGTGCCAGCAGCGGTTTTGTGGTCCACGAGCAGTACTTC
CDR3 protein: CASSGFVVHEQYF

CDR3 length: 15
clone size: few
V gene: TRBV7-2
J gene: TRBJ1-2
D gene: NA
CDR3 DNA: TGTGCCAGCAGCAAGGCCAATAATCGGGGCTATGGCTACACCTTC
CDR3 protein: CASSKANNRGYGYTF

CDR3 length: 14
clone size: many
V gene: TRBV6-5
J gene: TRBJ2-7
D gene: NA
CDR3 DNA: TGTGCCAGCAGTTACTCCGGACAGTCCTACGAGCAGTACTTC
CDR3 protein: CASSYSGQSYEQYF

CDR3 length: 13
clone size: many
V gene: TRBV7-2
J gene: TRBJ2-3
D gene: NA
CDR3 DNA: TGTGCCAGCCTGGAGGGGGGCACAGATACGCAGTATTTT
CDR3 protein: CASLEGGTDTQYF

CDR3 length: 16
clone size: NA
V gene: TRBV6-6
J gene: TRBJ1-1
D gene: TRBD1
CDR3 DNA: TGTGCCAGCAGTTACCTACCCGGGACAGGGAACACTGAAGCTTTCTTT
CDR3 protein: CASSYLPGTGNTEAFF

CDR3 length: 10
clone size: few
V gene: TRBV6-5
J gene: TRBJ2-7
D gene: NA
CDR3 DNA: TGTGCCAGCAGTTCTGGACAGTCCTTCTTC
CDR3 protein: CASSSGQSFF

CDR3 length: 15
clone size: few
V gene: TRBV9
J gene: TRBJ1-2
D gene: TRBD1
CDR3 DNA: TGTGCCAGCAGCGTAGACGGACAGGGGGACTATGGCTACACCTTC
CDR3 protein: CASSVDGQGDYGYTF

CDR3 length: 12
clone size: few
V gene: TRBV2
J gene: TRBJ2-1
D gene: NA
CDR3 DNA: TGTGCCAGCAGTGAGATCGGAAATGAGCAGTTCTTC
CDR3 protein: CASSEIGNEQFF

CDR3 length: 15
clone size: NA
V gene: TRBV5-4
J gene: TRBJ2-2
D gene: TRBD1
CDR3 DNA: TGTGCCAGCAGCTTGGGACAGGGGGCGCCCGGGGAGCTGTTTTTT
CDR3 protein: CASSLGQGAPGELFF

CDR3 length: 15
clone size: NA
V gene: TRBV18
J gene: TRBJ2-3
D gene: NA
CDR3 DNA: TGTGCCAGCTCATCGGGGTTTGCCGGCACAGATACGCAGTATTTT
CDR3 protein: CASSSGFAGTDTQYF

CDR3 length: 13
clone size: few
V gene: TRBV7-7
J gene: TRBJ1-4
D gene: NA
CDR3 DNA: TGTGCCAGCAGCTTAAACATCGGTGAAAAACTGTTTTTT
CDR3 protein: CASSLNIGEKLFF

CDR3 length: 11
clone size: many
V gene: TRBV20-1
J gene: TRBJ2-4
D gene: NA
CDR3 DNA: TGCAGTGCTCTACGGAGGGACATTCAGTACTTC
CDR3 protein: CSALRRDIQYF

CDR3 length: 16
clone size: many
V gene: TRBV5-5
J gene: TRBJ2-1
D gene: TRBD1
CDR3 DNA: TGTGCCAGCAGCTTGGTCGGACAGGGACTCTACAATGAGCAGTTCTTC
CDR3 protein: CASSLVGQGLYNEQFF

CDR3 length: 12
clone size: NA
V gene: TRBV7-2
J gene: TRBJ1-3
D gene: NA
CDR3 DNA: TGTGCCAGCAGCTTATGGGGTAACACCATATATTTT
CDR3 protein: CASSLWGNTIYF

CDR3 length: 14
clone size: NA
V gene: TRBV5-1
J gene: TRBJ2-7
D gene: NA
CDR3 DNA: TGCGCCAGCAGCTTGGGTGAACAGGCATACGAGCAGTACTTC
CDR3 protein: CASSLGEQAYEQYF

CDR3 length: 15
clone size: NA
V gene: TRBV2
J gene: TRBJ1-5
D gene: TRBD1
CDR3 DNA: TGTGCCAGCAGTGGCCCCGGACAGGGAAATCAGCCCCAGCATTTT
CDR3 protein: CASSGPGQGNQPQHF

CDR3 length: 15
clone size: many
V gene: TRBV9
J gene: TRBJ2-5
D gene: TRBD1
CDR3 DNA: TGTGCCAGCAGCGGGGACGTGACAGGGGGCCAGACCCAGTACTTC
CDR3 protein: CASSGDVTGGQTQYF

CDR3 length: 12
clone size: few
V gene: TRBV7-9
J gene: TRBJ2-1
D gene: NA
CDR3 DNA: TGTGCCAGCAGCTTATCGGGAGCTGGGCAGTTCTTC
CDR3 protein: CASSLSGAGQFF

CDR3 length: 15
clone size: few
V gene: TRBV13
J gene: TRBJ2-7
D gene: NA
CDR3 DNA: TGTGCCAGCAGCCCTAGAGAGGGGCCTTCCCGCGGGCAGTACTTC
CDR3 protein: CASSPREGPSRGQYF

CDR3 length: 15
clone size: NA
V gene: TRBV11-2
J gene: TRBJ1-2
D gene: NA
CDR3 DNA: TGTGCCAGCAGCTTAGATCAGGTCCCCTACTATGGCTACACCTTC
CDR3 protein: CASSLDQVPYYGYTF

CDR3 length: 16
clone size: NA
V gene: TRBV4-1
J gene: TRBJ1-2
D gene: TRBD1
CDR3 DNA: TGCGCCAGCAGCCAAGATACAGGGGCGATTCTACATGGCTACACCTTC
CDR3 protein: CASSQDTGAILHGYTF

CDR3 length: 14
clone size: NA
V gene: TRBV28
J gene: TRBJ1-1
D gene: NA
CDR3 DNA: TGTGCCAGCAGTCTACAGGGTTACCACACTGAAGCTTTCTTT
CDR3 protein: CASSLQGYHTEAFF

CDR3 length: 15
clone size: few
V gene: TRBV6-6
J gene: TRBJ1-2
D gene: TRBD1
CDR3 DNA: TGTGCCAGCAGTTACTCCGGGACAGAAGTCTATGGCTACACCTTC
CDR3 protein: CASSYSGTEVYGYTF

CDR3 length: 18
clone size: few
V gene: TRBV4-1
J gene: TRBJ1-4
D gene: NA
CDR3 DNA: TGCGCCAGCAGCCAAGACGAGATGGCGATCCTCCGGGGGGAAAAACTGTTTTTT
CDR3 protein: CASSQDEMAILRGEKLFF

CDR3 length: 13
clone size: NA
V gene: TRBV7-2
J gene: TRBJ1-6
D gene: NA
CDR3 DNA: TGTGCCAGCAGCTTAAACAGGGCTTCACCCCTCCACTTT
CDR3 protein: CASSLNRASPLHF

CDR3 length: 13
clone size: NA
V gene: TRBV19
J gene: TRBJ1-1
D gene: NA
CDR3 DNA: TGTGCCAGTAGTGACGGACAAGACACTGAAGCTTTCTTT
CDR3 protein: CASSDGQDTEAFF

CDR3 length: 12
clone size: few
V gene: TRBV7-9
J gene: TRBJ1-2
D gene: NA
CDR3 DNA: TGTGCCAGCAGCGTCCGCGGGGGAGGCTACACCTTC
CDR3 protein: CASSVRGGGYTF

CDR3 length: 13
clone size: few
V gene: TRBV11-2
J gene: TRBJ1-6
D gene: NA
CDR3 DNA: TGTGCCAGCAGCTTAGGGACAGATTCACCCCTCCACTTT
CDR3 protein: CASSLGTDSPLHF

CDR3 length: 15
clone size: few
V gene: TRBV7-2
J gene: TRBJ2-4
D gene: TRBD1
CDR3 DNA: TGTGCCAGCAGCTTAGATGAGGGGGCTCATAACATTCAGTACTTC
CDR3 protein: CASSLDEGAHNIQYF

CDR3 length: 15
clone size: NA
V gene: TRBV15
J gene: TRBJ1-5
D gene: TRBD1
CDR3 DNA: TGTGCCACCAGCAGAGGGACAGGGAGCAATCAGCCCCAGCATTTT
CDR3 protein: CATSRGTGSNQPQHF

CDR3 length: 14
clone size: many
V gene: TRBV11-2
J gene: TRBJ2-7
D gene: NA
CDR3 DNA: TGTGCCAGCAGCCTGCAGGGAGGCCCTCTAGAGCAGTACTTC
CDR3 protein: CASSLQGGPLEQYF